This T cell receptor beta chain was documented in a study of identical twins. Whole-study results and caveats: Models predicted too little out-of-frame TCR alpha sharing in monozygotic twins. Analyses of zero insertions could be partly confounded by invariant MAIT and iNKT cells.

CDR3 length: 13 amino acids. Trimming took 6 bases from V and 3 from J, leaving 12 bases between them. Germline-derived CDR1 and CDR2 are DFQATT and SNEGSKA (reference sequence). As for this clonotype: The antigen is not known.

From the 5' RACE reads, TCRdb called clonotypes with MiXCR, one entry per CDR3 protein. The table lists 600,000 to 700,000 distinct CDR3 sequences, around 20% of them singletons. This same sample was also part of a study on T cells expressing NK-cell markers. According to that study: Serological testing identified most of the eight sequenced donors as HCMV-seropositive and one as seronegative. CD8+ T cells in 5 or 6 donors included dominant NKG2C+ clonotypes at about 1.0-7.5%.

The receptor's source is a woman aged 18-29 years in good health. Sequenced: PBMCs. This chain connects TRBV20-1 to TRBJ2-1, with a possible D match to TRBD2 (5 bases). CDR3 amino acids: CSAPVLDYNEQFF. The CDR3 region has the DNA TGCAGTGCCCCGGTACTAGACTACAATGAGCAGTTCTTC.